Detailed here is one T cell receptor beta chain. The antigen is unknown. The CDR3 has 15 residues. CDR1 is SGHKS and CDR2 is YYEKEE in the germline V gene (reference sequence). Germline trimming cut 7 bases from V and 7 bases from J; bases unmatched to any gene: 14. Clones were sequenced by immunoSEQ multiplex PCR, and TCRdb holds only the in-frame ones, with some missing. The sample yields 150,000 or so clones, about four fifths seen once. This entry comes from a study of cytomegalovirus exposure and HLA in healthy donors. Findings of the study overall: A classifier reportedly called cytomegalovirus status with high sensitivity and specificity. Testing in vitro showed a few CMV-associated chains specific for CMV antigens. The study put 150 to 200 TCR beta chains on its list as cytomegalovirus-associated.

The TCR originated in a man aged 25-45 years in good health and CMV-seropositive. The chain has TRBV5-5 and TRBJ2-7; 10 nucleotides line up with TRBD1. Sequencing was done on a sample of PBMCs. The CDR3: CASARRGTGEGEQYF. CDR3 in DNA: TGTGCCAGCGCCCGCCGGGGGACAGGGGAGGGAGAGCAGTACTTC.